This section outlines one T cell receptor (beta chain) sequence together with its context. Its antigen is not identified. The data were taken from a study of cytomegalovirus exposure and HLA in healthy donors. Study results and caveats: With DRB1 most and HLA-C fewest, TCR association rates differed between HLA loci in a later analysis.

Primers: 60 Vbeta forward and 13 Jbeta reverse. Per the original methods: Per a later analysis, the number of unique TCR beta chains was roughly 83 million, of which 10 million to 11 million were shared. The repertoire was sequenced with immunoSEQ multiplex PCR; TCRdb's copy has only in-frame clones and lacks some. V and J calls and clone size follow that table, whereas D and trimming were derived from the DNA. The sample includes 200,000 to 250,000 clones, around four fifths seen only once; the top ten take about 0.58%. The sequence was collected from a middle-aged woman in good health and CMV-seronegative. The sample consisted of PBMCs.

CDR3 residues: CASSVGTTGAQYF. For the CDR3, the DNA is TGTGCCAGCAGCGTCGGGACTACGGGTGCGCAGTATTTT. The V call is TRBV11-2, the J call TRBJ2-3; 7 positions match TRBD2. Germline V gene sequence: CDR1 SGHAT, CDR2 FQNNGV. The CDR3 loop spans 13 amino acids. With 5 bases clipped from V and 10 bases from J, the junction kept 9 bases outside the gene matches.